The 28 T cell receptor beta chains given below trace back to one sample, sequenced in a study of OX40 agonist ivuxolimab in advanced cancers. Assay used: immunoSEQ multiplex PCR; TCRdb lists only in-frame clones, some missing. The top ten clones hold around 1.3% of a sample with roughly 66,000 clones, 75% to 90% of them seen once. The sample in question was CD4+ or CD8+ T cells sorted from blood, obtained in a trial of the OX40 agonist ivuxolimab. All receptors come from an adult with an advanced solid tumor such as melanoma, head and neck, liver or kidney cancer.

This chain connects TRBV2 to TRBJ1-1; D not certain. The CDR3 length is 13 residues. Germline V gene lookup returns CDR1 SNHLY and CDR2 FYNNEI. V lost 4 bases and J 2 bases, leaving 8 bases between the germline ends. Here the CDR3 reads CASSGDGNTEAFF. Here the CDR3 DNA reads TGTGCCAGCAGTGGCGACGGTAACACTGAAGCTTTCTTT.

V and J are TRBV7-8 and TRBJ2-3, with D perhaps given as TRBD1 or TRBD2 (5 bases each). V was shortened by 5 bases and J by 2 bases, with 14 bases between the two germline ends. The CDR3 sequence is 15 residues long. Germline assignment: CDR1 SGHVS and CDR2 FQNEAQ. The DNA of the CDR3 is TGTGCCAGCAGCCCCTTTGGGGGTACCACAGATACGCAGTATTTT. Translated: CASSPFGGTTDTQYF.

The rearrangement joins TRBV7-8 to TRBJ1-2; D remains unclear. The CDR3 totals 12 residues. Germline loops: CDR1 SGHVS, CDR2 FQNEAQ. V was pared by 5 bases and J by 0 bases, with 4 bases between. Written as DNA, the CDR3 is TGTGCCAGCAGCGCCCCTAACTATGGCTACACCTTC. Protein sequence: CASSAPNYGYTF.

V usage is TRBV7-9 and J usage is TRBJ2-3; 8 nucleotides line up with TRBD1. Germline CDR1 is SEHNR and CDR2 is FQNEAQ (reference sequence). This CDR3 has 14 residues. Trimming removed 7 bases from V and 8 bases from J; junction bases left unmatched: 11. CDR3 protein: CASTPGTGSLTQYF. Here the CDR3 DNA reads TGTGCCAGCACCCCCGGGACAGGTTCTCTTACGCAGTATTTT.

This chain joins TRBV27 and TRBJ2-1; weak D call: TRBD1 (6 bases). The CDR3 spans 13 residues. Germline CDR1 MNHEY, CDR2 SMNVEV (reference sequence). V lost 5 bases to trimming and J lost 4 bases, with 9 bases between them. CDR3 sequence: CASSTDSYNEQFF. The CDR3, as DNA: TGTGCCAGCAGTACGGACAGTTACAATGAGCAGTTCTTC.

The J gene is TRBJ2-3, the V gene TRBV5-4, with D uncertain. V gave up 1 base and J gave up 0 bases, with 18 bases separating them. From germline, CDR1 is SGHNT and CDR2 YYREEE (reference sequence). The CDR3 extends over 18 amino acids. The chain's CDR3 is CASSLPDTSKASTDTQYF. CDR3 DNA: TGTGCCAGCAGCTTGCCAGACACCTCCAAAGCTAGCACAGATACGCAGTATTTT.

Only one count was recorded for this clone. The rearrangement links TRBV5-6 to TRBJ1-5; 8 bases line up with TRBD1. The CDR3 has 15 amino acids. CDR1 and CDR2 from the germline V gene are SGHDT and YYEEEE. V dropped 4 bases and J dropped 4; count of bases not matched to a gene: 7. In nucleotides, the CDR3 is TGTGCCAGCAGCCTAGGGGACAGGTCAAATCAGCCCCAGCATTTT. This codes for CASSLGDRSNQPQHF.

CDR3 DNA sequence: TGTGCCAGCAGTGAGACGACAGGGGGTTGGGTAGCTTTCTTT. Translating gives CASSETTGGWVAFF. The chain recombines TRBV6-1 with TRBJ1-1; 9 bases match TRBD1. J lost 10 bases, V lost 3 bases, and 9 bases had no gene match. CDR3 length: 14 residues. The germline CDR1 and CDR2 sequences are MNHNS and SASEGT.

This clone was detected many times. The V gene is TRBV11-3, the J gene TRBJ2-5; TRBD2 aligns across 8 bases. CDR1 is SGHNT, CDR2 YENEEA, per germline. This CDR3 contains 15 residues. The V gene end was trimmed by 1 base and the J gene end by 1 base; junction bases not matched to a gene: 2. The CDR3 here is CASSLGTSGQETQYF. For the CDR3, the DNA is TGTGCCAGCAGCTTAGGAACTAGCGGCCAAGAGACCCAGTACTTC.

This chain connects TRBV13 to TRBJ2-1; D gene uncertain. Trimming cost V 5 bases and J 7 bases, with 24 bases left between them. Germline assignment: CDR1 PRHDT and CDR2 FYEKMQ (reference sequence). CDR3 size: 17 residues. CDR3 DNA sequence: TGTGCCAGCAGCCTACCCCCGAGACTTATCAAAATGAATGAGCAGTTCTTC. It codes for CASSLPPRLIKMNEQFF.

The V call is TRBV5-1, the J call TRBJ1-1; D unresolved. CDR1 and CDR2 (germline): SGHRS, YFSETQ. The CDR3 length is 14 residues. V was cut by 5 bases and J by 3 bases, with 14 bases left in between. CDR3 in amino acids: CASSPMGSHTEAFF. The CDR3 bases are TGCGCCAGCAGTCCCATGGGAAGTCACACTGAAGCTTTCTTT.

This clone appeared once. The rearrangement links TRBV6-1 to TRBJ1-5, with D unclear. CDR1 is MNHNS, CDR2 SASEGT, per germline. The CDR3 consists of 14 residues. V lost 4 bases, J lost 0 bases, and 7 bases lay in between. The CDR3 coding sequence is TGTGCCAGCAGTGCCGGTTATAGCAATCAGCCCCAGCATTTT. The encoded protein is CASSAGYSNQPQHF.

The gene calls are TRBV5-1 and TRBJ1-1; 9 bases map to TRBD1. This CDR3 spans 21 amino acids. CDR1 SGHRS and CDR2 YFSETQ come from the germline V gene. Unmatched junction bases numbered 22, after V lost 4 bases and J lost 0 bases. The CDR3: CASSLDPGQGRLLRMNTEAFF. In DNA, the CDR3 is TGCGCCAGCAGCCTCGATCCGGGACAGGGTAGGCTTTTAAGAATGAACACTGAAGCTTTCTTT. The variable domain in full, with the rest retrieved from reference TRBV5-1 and TRBJ1-1, is KAGVTQTPRYLIKTRGQQVTLSCSPISGHRSVSWYQQTPGQGLQFLFEYFSETQRNKGNFPGRFSGRQFSNSRSEMNVSTLELGDSALYLCASSLDPGQGRLLRMNTEAFFGQGTRLTVV.

The gene calls are TRBV7-2 and TRBJ2-7; 8 positions agree with TRBD1. V lost 8 bases to trimming and J lost 5 bases; unmatched junction nucleotides: 8. This CDR3 has 13 amino acids. Looked up from germline, CDR1 is SGHTA and CDR2 is FQGNSA. The CDR3 DNA is TGTGCCAGCCGGCAGGGGGCGCGCAACGAGCAGTACTTC. It codes for CASRQGARNEQYF.

This chain uses TRBV29-1 with TRBJ2-7, with TRBD1 identical over 8 bases. Germline assignment: CDR1 SQVTM and CDR2 ANQGSEA. The CDR3 has 14 amino acids. V shed 2 bases and J 5 bases; nucleotides not matched to a gene: 8. As DNA, the CDR3 is TGCAGCGTTGAACCGGGGGCAGGGGGCGACGAGCAGTACTTC. Translation: CSVEPGAGGDEQYF.

This chain joins TRBV7-9 and TRBJ1-2; D is uncertain. Trimming shortened V by 1 base and J by 2 bases, and 8 bases separated the two germline ends. The CDR3 totals 14 residues. CDR1 is SEHNR and CDR2 is FQNEAQ in the germline V gene (reference sequence). The CDR3 sequence is CASSLGSGNYGYTF. The CDR3, as DNA: TGTGCCAGCAGCTTAGGTTCAGGCAACTATGGCTACACCTTC.

On this clone: Other nucleotide sequences from this sample produce the same CDR3. The CDR3 loop is CAWSGRTRTSGLSTDTQYF. CDR3 sequence (DNA): TGTGCCTGGAGTGGACGCACAAGGACTAGCGGGTTGAGCACAGATACGCAGTATTTT. This chain joins TRBV30 and TRBJ2-3; 11 bases map to TRBD2. The germline gives CDR1 GTSNPN, CDR2 SVGIG (reference sequence). The CDR3 length is 19 residues. Losses at the gene ends were 1 base for V and 0 bases for J; bases not matched to a gene: 12.

This rearrangement joins TRBV5-1 to TRBJ2-2; TRBD2 matches 10 bases. V gave up 0 bases and J gave up 0 bases; unmatched junction bases: 5. CDR1 is SGHRS and CDR2 is YFSETQ in the germline V gene. The CDR3 covers 18 residues. In DNA form, the CDR3 reads TGCGCCAGCAGCTTGGGGCTAGCGGGGGTTTCGAACACCGGGGAGCTGTTTTTT. Its translation: CASSLGLAGVSNTGELFF.

This clone was seen just once. V is TRBV6-1 and J is TRBJ2-1; D is ambiguous. Germline values: CDR1 MNHNS, CDR2 SASEGT. The CDR3 runs 11 residues. Trimming removed 2 bases from V and 10 bases from J, with 6 bases in between. In DNA form, the CDR3 reads TGTGCCAGCAGTGAAATCCGGGAGCAGTTCTTC. Protein sequence: CASSEIREQFF.

The rearrangement links TRBV21-1 to TRBJ2-3; the listed D gene, TRBD2, was not tested against the DNA. TRBV21-1 is noted as a pseudogene. The CDR3 contains 20 residues. The CDR3 reads CASSKALLAGRMPSTDTQYF. The CDR3 DNA follows: TGTGCCAGCAGCAAAGCGCTGCTAGCGGGGCGGATGCCTAGCACAGATACGCAGTATTTT.

V usage is TRBV19 and J usage is TRBJ1-2; no firm D call. The CDR3 contains 16 residues. V was clipped by 4 bases and J by 4 bases, with 19 bases between them. CDR1 is LNHDA and CDR2 is SQIVND in the germline V gene (reference sequence). CDR3 bases: TGTGCCAGTAGTAGACCCCGGAGGGCTGAAGGCTATGGCTACACCTTC. Encoded protein: CASSRPRRAEGYGYTF.

This clone was seen only a few times. This chain connects TRBV6-1 to TRBJ1-1, with no clear D. Trimming left V 6 bases short and J 1 base short, with 12 bases between. Germline lookup yields CDR1 MNHNS and CDR2 SASEGT. The CDR3 extends over 14 amino acids. CDR3 in amino acids: CASRPGRQNTEAFF. In nucleotides, the CDR3 is TGTGCCAGCAGACCTGGCAGACAGAACACTGAAGCTTTCTTT.

The chain couples TRBV5-1 to TRBJ2-7; D call uncertain. The CDR3 totals 13 residues. CDR1 and CDR2 (germline): SGHRS, YFSETQ. Trimming pared 4 bases from V and 2 bases from J, leaving 10 bases between. CDR3 amino acids: CASSTPKPYEQYF. The CDR3 bases are TGCGCCAGCAGCACCCCTAAGCCCTACGAGCAGTACTTC.

This chain uses TRBV19 with TRBJ1-2; 10 bases match TRBD1. The V gene's germline CDR1 is LNHDA and CDR2 SQIVND (reference sequence). This CDR3 comprises 16 residues. The trim removed 4 bases at V and 6 bases at J, leaving 11 bases unmatched. The CDR3 nucleotides read TGTGCCAGTAGTACCCCCGTGCCGGGACAGGGGCATGGCTACACCTTC. Translating gives CASSTPVPGQGHGYTF. The variable domain in full, completed from reference TRBV19 and TRBJ1-2, reads DGGITQSPKYLFRKEGQNVTLSCEQNLNHDAMYWYRQDPGQGLRLIYYSQIVNDFQKGDIAEGYSVSREKKESFPLTVTSAQKNPTAFYLCASSTPVPGQGHGYTFGSGTRLTVV.

This chain links TRBV27 with TRBJ2-6, with unresolved D. V was clipped by 8 bases and J by 4 bases, with 6 bases between them. Germline-derived CDR1 and CDR2 are MNHEY and SMNVEV (reference sequence). This CDR3 is built from 12 residues. The CDR3 coding sequence is TGTGCCAGCGGCTCAGGGGCCAACGTCCTGACTTTC. Translated: CASGSGANVLTF.

This chain uses TRBV29-1 with TRBJ2-6, with 10 bases identical to TRBD1. The germline gives CDR1 SQVTM, CDR2 ANQGSEA. The CDR3 sequence is 17 residues long. V was clipped by 7 bases and J by 0 bases; unmatched bases: 9. CDR3 in DNA: TGCAGCGCTAAAATCAGGACAGGGGGCTCTGGGGCCAACGTCCTGACTTTC. Its protein is CSAKIRTGGSGANVLTF.

In nucleotides, the CDR3 is TGTGCCATCAGCCAAAACCGGGACAGGGAAAGTGAAGCTTTCTTT. Translated, it gives CAISQNRDRESEAFF. V is TRBV10-3 and J is TRBJ1-1; 9 positions match TRBD1. CDR1 and CDR2 from the germline V gene are ENHRY and SYGVKD. The CDR3 spans 15 residues. Unmatched junction bases numbered 12, after V lost 6 bases and J lost 7 bases.

The gene calls are TRBV25-1 and TRBJ1-2; tentatively, D is TRBD1 (6 bases). The ends were cut back, 2 bases at V and 4 bases at J, with 11 bases in the middle. From germline, CDR1 is MGHDK and CDR2 SYGVNS. This CDR3 is 14 amino acids long. CDR3 in DNA: TGTGCCAGCAGTGAAGGGGGGCGCATCTATGGCTACACCTTC. This codes for CASSEGGRIYGYTF.